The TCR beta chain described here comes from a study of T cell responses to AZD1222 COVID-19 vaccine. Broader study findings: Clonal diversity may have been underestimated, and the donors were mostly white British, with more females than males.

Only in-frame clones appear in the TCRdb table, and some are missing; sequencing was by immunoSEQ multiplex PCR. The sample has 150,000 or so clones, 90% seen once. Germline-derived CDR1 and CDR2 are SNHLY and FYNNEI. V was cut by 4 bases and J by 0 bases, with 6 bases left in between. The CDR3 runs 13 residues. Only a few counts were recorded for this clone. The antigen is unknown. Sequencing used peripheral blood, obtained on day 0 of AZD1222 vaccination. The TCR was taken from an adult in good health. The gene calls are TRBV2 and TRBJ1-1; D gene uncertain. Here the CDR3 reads CASSGDMNTEAFF. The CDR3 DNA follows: TGTGCCAGCAGTGGAGACATGAACACTGAAGCTTTCTTT.